The subject of this entry is one TCR beta chain. The data were obtained in a study of blood T cell repertoires in COVID-19. This CDR3 spans 17 amino acids. Trimming removed 0 bases from V and 3 bases from J; junction bases left unmatched: 6. Germline V gene sequence: CDR1 LNHNV, CDR2 YYDKDF (reference sequence). Original processing methods: Estimation of nucleated cell counts relied on the amplification of reference gene primers. Libraries were prepared by immunoSEQ multiplex PCR; TCRdb keeps only in-frame clonotypes and omits some of them. D and trimming come from the DNA, and the V and J calls and clone size come from that table. The data contain tens of thousands of clones, roughly nine tenths of them singletons.

The sequenced material came from peripheral blood. The chain has TRBV15 and TRBJ2-2; 8 bases align to TRBD1. This receptor was taken from a human donor in a cohort sampled during active COVID-19. The CDR3 DNA sequence: TGTGCCACCAGCAGAGAGCCAGGGGGCGCTGACACCGGGGAGCTGTTTTTT. Translation gives CATSREPGGADTGELFF.